One sample yielded the 22 T cell receptor beta chains listed below, sequenced in a study of blood T cell repertoires in COVID-19. Sequencing was performed with immunoSEQ multiplex PCR; in TCRdb, only in-frame clones are kept and a portion is missing. This table has about 300,000 clones, around 90% appearing once. The sequencing input was PBMCs or T cells enriched from blood (not recorded which). These receptors originate from a woman between 25 and 40 years old who had recovered from COVID-19.

V gene TRBV12-5 combines with J gene TRBJ2-2, with 7 positions matching TRBD2. CDR3 length: 16 amino acids. V trimming: 2 bases; J trimming: 3 bases; junction bases outside the gene matches: 6. Germline V gene data show CDR1 as LGHNT and CDR2 as FRNRAP. In DNA form, the CDR3 reads TGTGCTAGTGGTTTGAAGGCCGGGAGGTACACCGGGGAGCTGTTTTTT. The encoded protein is CASGLKAGRYTGELFF. Together with reference TRBV12-5 and TRBJ2-2, the CDR3 gives the full variable domain: DARVTQTPRHKVTEMGQEVTMRCQPILGHNTVFWYRQTMMQGLELLAYFRNRAPLDDSGMPKDRFSAEMPDATLATLKIQPSEPRDSAVYFCASGLKAGRYTGELFFGEGSRLTVL.

The chain is built from TRBV28 and TRBJ2-1; 10 bases match TRBD2. With 6 bases clipped from V and 8 bases from J, the junction kept 10 bases outside the gene matches. CDR1 and CDR2 from the germline V gene are MDHEN and SYDVKM. The CDR3 extends over 15 amino acids. For the CDR3, the DNA is TGTGCCAGCAGCCCTAGCGGGAGAAGGACCTATGAGCAGTTCTTC. Protein product: CASSPSGRRTYEQFF.

This clone was seen only a few times. This chain joins TRBV5-4 and TRBJ1-1, with D unresolved. V was pared by 0 bases and J by 1 base, with 4 bases between. The CDR3 consists of 13 residues. Germline CDR1 SGHNT, CDR2 YYREEE (reference sequence). The CDR3 nucleotides read TGTGCCAGCAGCTTGGACAAGAACACTGAAGCTTTCTTT. Translation gives CASSLDKNTEAFF.

The chain has TRBV10-2 and TRBJ2-7; 9 bases agree with TRBD1. The V gene's germline CDR1 is WSHSY and CDR2 SAAADI. The J segment lost 5 bases and the V segment lost 5 bases, leaving 10 bases of the junction unmatched. The CDR3 loop spans 15 amino acids. The CDR3 nucleotides read TGCGCCAGCAGTCCCACAGGGGGCGAGGGAGACGAGCAGTACTTC. Its translation is CASSPTGGEGDEQYF.

In this sample, this clone turned up a few times. The J gene is TRBJ1-1, the V gene TRBV4-2, with 10 positions matching TRBD1. CDR1 is LGHNA, CDR2 YNFKEQ, per germline. The CDR3 consists of 16 residues. Losses at the gene ends were 0 bases for V and 1 base for J; bases not matched to a gene: 2. DNA of the CDR3: TGTGCCAGCAGCCAAGAGGACAGGGGGGGGAACACTGAAGCTTTCTTT. This sequence encodes CASSQEDRGGNTEAFF.

The chain couples TRBV28 to TRBJ2-7, with 9 bases identical to TRBD2. The germline CDR1 and CDR2 sequences are MDHEN and SYDVKM. With 4 bases clipped from V and 2 bases from J, the junction kept 6 bases outside the gene matches. This CDR3 is 15 amino acids long. The DNA for the CDR3 is TGTGCCAGCAGTTCCGAGGGACTAGCAGCCTACGAGCAGTACTTC. This sequence encodes CASSSEGLAAYEQYF. Variable domain in full (rest from reference TRBV28 and TRBJ2-7): DVKVTQSSRYLVKRTGEKVFLECVQDMDHENMFWYRQDPGLGLRLIYFSYDVKMKEKGDIPEGYSVSREKKERFSLILESASTNQTSMYLCASSSEGLAAYEQYFGPGTRLTVT.

V and J are TRBV19 and TRBJ2-3; 9 bases are shared with TRBD2. Per germline, CDR1 LNHDA and CDR2 SQIVND (reference sequence). V lost 3 bases, J lost 2 bases, and 6 bases stayed unmatched. This CDR3 is 16 amino acids long. The CDR3 reads CASSIRPSGTTDTQYF. The CDR3 DNA reads TGTGCCAGTAGTATTAGGCCTAGCGGGACCACAGATACGCAGTATTTT.

The chain couples TRBV7-6 to TRBJ1-2; D remains ambiguous. Germline assignment: CDR1 SGHVS and CDR2 FNYEAQ. The V end lost 1 base, the J end lost 2 bases, and 8 bases lay between the germline ends. The length of the CDR3 is 14 residues. The CDR3 loop reads CASSLGNRNYGYTF. The DNA for the CDR3 is TGTGCCAGCAGCTTAGGTAACAGAAACTATGGCTACACCTTC. Full variable domain (rest looked up from reference TRBV7-6 and TRBJ1-2): GAGVSQSPRYKVTKRGQDVALRCDPISGHVSLYWYRQALGQGPEFLTYFNYEAQQDKSGLPNDRFSAERPEGSISTLTIQRTEQRDSAMYRCASSLGNRNYGYTFGSGTRLTVV.

The genes are TRBV6-6 and TRBJ1-3, with 7 bases fitting TRBD1. Trimming at V came to 5 bases and at J to 4 bases, leaving 14 bases not matched to a gene. The CDR3 has 17 amino acids. Germline V gives CDR1 MNHNY, CDR2 SVGAGI (reference sequence). CDR3 coding DNA: TGTGCCAGCAGTCCAATTACTACGCGGACAGGCGGAAACACCATATATTTT. It specifies CASSPITTRTGGNTIYF.

CDR3 residues: CASSLDRALGAEAFF. The CDR3 bases are TGTGCCAGCAGCTTAGATAGGGCGCTCGGGGCTGAAGCTTTCTTT. V and J are TRBV7-9 and TRBJ1-1, with no clear D. Trimming stripped 1 base from V and 6 bases from J, with 15 bases between. Germline CDR1 reads SEHNR; CDR2 reads FQNEAQ (reference sequence). The length of the CDR3 is 15 residues.

The V call is TRBV28, the J call TRBJ1-1, with D unclear. The germline gives CDR1 MDHEN, CDR2 SYDVKM. CDR3 length equals 12 residues. V was trimmed by 1 base and J by 9 bases, leaving 9 bases between them. The CDR3 coding sequence is TGTGCCAGCAGTTTATCTCAGGCGAAAGCTTTCTTT. It encodes CASSLSQAKAFF.

The gene calls are TRBV7-9 and TRBJ2-7; 9 positions agree with TRBD1. Germline CDR1 SEHNR, CDR2 FQNEAQ (reference sequence). J gave up 2 bases and V 3 bases, and 8 bases lay outside the gene matches. This CDR3 has 16 amino acids. The CDR3 sequence: CASSFRGGTGTYEQYF. The CDR3 DNA is TGTGCCAGCAGCTTTAGGGGGGGGACAGGGACCTACGAGCAGTACTTC.

About this clone itself: In the same sample, other DNA sequences code for this CDR3. J is TRBJ1-3 and V is TRBV27, with D perhaps matching TRBD1 (6 bases). The CDR3 totals 15 residues. Germline V gene lookup returns CDR1 MNHEY and CDR2 SMNVEV (reference sequence). The V end was cut by 3 bases, the J end by 0 bases, with 9 bases between. CDR3 amino acids: CASSLGASSGNTIYF. The CDR3 DNA follows: TGTGCCAGCAGTTTGGGGGCAAGCTCTGGAAACACCATATATTTT.

V usage is TRBV28 and J usage is TRBJ1-1; TRBD1 might be the D (6 bases). Germline CDR1 MDHEN, CDR2 SYDVKM. CDR3 length: 15 residues. The V and J ends lost 6 bases and 2 bases respectively, with 16 bases between them. The CDR3 sequence is CASSPMGHVNTEAFF. The CDR3, as DNA: TGTGCCAGCAGCCCGATGGGACATGTAAACACTGAAGCTTTCTTT.

This clone was recorded once. The chain carries TRBV6-1 and TRBJ2-3; D perhaps matches TRBD2 (7 bases). V was clipped by 0 bases and J by 2 bases, with 12 bases between them. The CDR3 totals 16 residues. Per germline, CDR1 MNHNS and CDR2 SASEGT. The DNA for the CDR3 is TGTGCCAGCAGTGAAGCACCGGGGGGCCCCACAGATACGCAGTATTTT. Translation: CASSEAPGGPTDTQYF.

This clone was counted a single time. This chain connects TRBV13 to TRBJ2-1, with TRBD2 matching 7 bases. The germline gives CDR1 PRHDT, CDR2 FYEKMQ (reference sequence). The CDR3 sequence is 17 residues long. J gave up 10 bases and V 5 bases, and 20 bases lay outside the gene matches. The CDR3 DNA follows: TGTGCCAGCAGCCCGCGTTTAGCGTGGGAGGGCCCTCGGGAGCAGTTCTTC. As protein: CASSPRLAWEGPREQFF.

To note about this clone: A read error may produce the germline difference seen at one junction end. The chain joins TRBV6-4 to TRBJ2-1, with a possible D match to TRBD2 (6 bases). This CDR3 has 13 residues. Germline loops: CDR1 MRHNA, CDR2 SNTAGT. CDR3 coding DNA: TGTGCCAGCAGCGACTGGGCGGGAAATGAGCAGTTCTTC. Protein sequence: CASSDWAGNEQFF.

This chain uses TRBV30 with TRBJ2-3; 9 positions agree with TRBD2. Germline V gene sequence: CDR1 GTSNPN, CDR2 SVGIG (reference sequence). J lost 5 bases, V lost 7 bases, and 10 bases had no gene match. The CDR3 is made up of 14 amino acids. The DNA of the CDR3 is TGTGCCTCCCCTCTAGCGGGATTGGGAGATACGCAGTATTTT. It translates to CASPLAGLGDTQYF.

CDR3 nucleotides: TGTGCCACCGGTCAGGGACAGCACAATCAGCCCCAGCATTTT. Protein sequence: CATGQGQHNQPQHF. This chain joins TRBV24-1 and TRBJ1-5; 7 positions agree with TRBD1. The CDR3 length is 14 residues. CDR1 is KGHDR, CDR2 SFDVKD, per germline. After removal of 9 bases from V and 3 bases from J, the junction contained 7 bases not matched to a gene.

This sequence joins TRBV7-2 and TRBJ1-1; 7 bases map to TRBD1. Germline V gene sequence: CDR1 SGHTA, CDR2 FQGNSA. There are 16 residues in the CDR3. The V gene end was trimmed by 0 bases and the J gene end by 5 bases; junction bases not matched to a gene: 9. CDR3 coding DNA: TGTGCCAGCAGCTTAGCCTTATGGCAGGGGGGTACTGAAGCTTTCTTT. Residues: CASSLALWQGGTEAFF. Complete variable domain (other parts from reference TRBV7-2 and TRBJ1-1): GAGVSQSPSNKVTEKGKDVELRCDPISGHTALYWYRQSLGQGLEFLIYFQGNSAPDKSGLPSDRFSAERTGGSVSTLTIQRTQQEDSAVYLCASSLALWQGGTEAFFGQGTRLTVV.

The chain uses TRBV6-1 and TRBJ1-5, with D possibly TRBD1 on 6 matching bases. This CDR3 comprises 13 residues. Germline V lookup: CDR1 MNHNS, CDR2 SASEGT. The V end lost 2 bases, the J end lost 11 bases, and 13 bases lay between the germline ends. The DNA of the CDR3 is TGTGCCAGCAGTGAAAGGGAGAGGGACACCCAGCATTTT. It specifies CASSERERDTQHF.

Worth noting for this clone: The sample contains more than one DNA sequence encoding this CDR3. The genes are TRBV27 and TRBJ1-1; 7 bases are shared with TRBD1. Germline V gene lookup returns CDR1 MNHEY and CDR2 SMNVEV (reference sequence). The CDR3 runs 14 residues. The V segment lost 3 bases and the J segment 0 bases; nucleotides outside the gene matches: 1. CDR3 sequence (DNA): TGTGCCAGCAGTTTGACAGGGATGAACACTGAAGCTTTCTTT. This encodes CASSLTGMNTEAFF.